A selection of T cell receptor beta chains follows, all from one sample in a study of blood T cell repertoires in COVID-19. This table comes from immunoSEQ multiplex PCR, and its TCRdb copy is limited to in-frame clones, with some not included. The repertoire holds some 190,000 clones, with 84% as singletons. Sequencing used PBMCs or T cells enriched from blood (not recorded which). The receptors here all came from a woman younger than 45 who had been exposed to COVID-19. Both conserved end residues are part of each CDR3.

V gene: TRBV10-3
J gene: TRBJ2-1
CDR3 length: 19
CDR3 protein: CAISDSRGPAGGSYNEQFF

V gene: TRBV9
J gene: TRBJ1-6
CDR3 length: 16
CDR3 protein: CASSQSGDRVNSPLHF

V gene: TRBV4-3
J gene: TRBJ1-2
CDR3 length: 14
CDR3 protein: CASSPGTEVYGYTF

V gene: TRBV7-6
J gene: TRBJ2-1
CDR3 length: 18
CDR3 protein: CASSLGTSALASYNEQFF

V gene: TRBV5-5
J gene: TRBJ1-3
CDR3 length: 16
CDR3 protein: CASSYLIPRSPDTIYF

V gene: TRBV5-5
J gene: TRBJ1-2
CDR3 length: 15
CDR3 protein: CASSVLQQGAGPYTF

V gene: TRBV11-2
J gene: TRBJ2-3
CDR3 length: 15
CDR3 protein: CASSLGGGSTDTQYF

V gene: TRBV7-2
J gene: TRBJ1-2
CDR3 length: 17
CDR3 protein: CASNNARGTATNYGYTF

V gene: TRBV5-6
J gene: TRBJ2-1
CDR3 length: 14
CDR3 protein: CASSLPSGGNEQFF

V gene: TRBV27
J gene: TRBJ2-1
CDR3 length: 16
CDR3 protein: CASSDRGLLSMNEQFF

V gene: TRBV7-9
J gene: TRBJ2-1
CDR3 length: 16
CDR3 protein: CASSPLGTSDNNEQFF

V gene: TRBV27
J gene: TRBJ2-7
CDR3 length: 16
CDR3 protein: CASSYFHTTGGNEQYF

V gene: TRBV3-1/TRBV3-2
J gene: TRBJ1-5
CDR3 length: 13
CDR3 protein: CASSGERGQPQHF

V gene: TRBV19
J gene: TRBJ1-1
CDR3 length: 15
CDR3 protein: CASRQHRVGVPEAFF

V gene: TRBV9
J gene: TRBJ2-2
CDR3 length: 18
CDR3 protein: CAGRSFLAGGRGTGELFF

V gene: TRBV11-2
J gene: TRBJ2-1
CDR3 length: 15
CDR3 protein: CASSFPGGPYNEQFF

V gene: TRBV30
J gene: TRBJ1-1
CDR3 length: 15
CDR3 protein: CAWSTLDRLNTEAFF

V gene: TRBV27
J gene: TRBJ1-6
CDR3 length: 13
CDR3 protein: CASSLDSYSPLHF

V gene: TRBV11-2
J gene: TRBJ2-3
CDR3 length: 15
CDR3 protein: CASSFTRVFTDTQYF

V gene: TRBV7-3
J gene: TRBJ1-1
CDR3 length: 14
CDR3 protein: CASSGTAMNTEAFF

V gene: TRBV2
J gene: TRBJ1-1
CDR3 length: 13
CDR3 protein: CARVDPMNTEAFF

V gene: TRBV15
J gene: TRBJ1-2
CDR3 length: 14
CDR3 protein: CATSRAGTGIHYTF

V gene: TRBV18
J gene: TRBJ1-5
CDR3 length: 15
CDR3 protein: CASSSGTGVGQPQHF

V gene: TRBV9
J gene: TRBJ2-7
CDR3 length: 16
CDR3 protein: CASSVVGQGAEDEQYF

V gene: TRBV27
J gene: TRBJ2-7
CDR3 length: 15
CDR3 protein: CASSSASTVSYEQYF

V gene: TRBV21-1
J gene: TRBJ1-1
CDR3 length: 13
CDR3 protein: CASSIGGVTEAFF

V gene: TRBV7-9
J gene: TRBJ1-5
CDR3 length: 14
CDR3 protein: CASGQGASNQPQHF

V gene: TRBV10-1
J gene: TRBJ2-7
CDR3 length: 12
CDR3 protein: CASRSQGGEQYF

V gene: TRBV5-6
J gene: TRBJ1-5
CDR3 length: 17
CDR3 protein: CASSLTGLQTYNQPQHF

V gene: TRBV19
J gene: TRBJ2-5
CDR3 length: 16
CDR3 protein: CASSMRLAGRRETQYF

V gene: TRBV12-5
J gene: TRBJ1-4
CDR3 length: 14
CDR3 protein: CASGAGQGAEKLFF

V gene: TRBV5-4
J gene: TRBJ2-6
CDR3 length: 17
CDR3 protein: CASSLVVVRAGANVLTF

V gene: TRBV19
J gene: TRBJ1-5
CDR3 length: 16
CDR3 protein: CASSSKGHLSNQPQHF

V gene: TRBV18
J gene: TRBJ1-1
CDR3 length: 11
CDR3 protein: CASSSPSEAFF

V gene: TRBV9
J gene: TRBJ2-3
CDR3 length: 17
CDR3 protein: CASSFRPGLASSDTQYF

V gene: TRBV12-5
J gene: TRBJ2-5
CDR3 length: 14
CDR3 protein: CASGSGVFQETQYF

V gene: TRBV24-1
J gene: TRBJ2-7
CDR3 length: 13
CDR3 protein: CATQYGSSYEQYF

V gene: TRBV14
J gene: TRBJ1-2
CDR3 length: 15
CDR3 protein: CASSQDPGGNGGYTF

V gene: TRBV5-1
J gene: TRBJ2-7
CDR3 length: 16
CDR3 protein: CASSPNYRGLVDEQYF

V gene: TRBV7-2
J gene: TRBJ1-3
CDR3 length: 15
CDR3 protein: CASSSDGYSGNTIYF

V gene: TRBV27
J gene: TRBJ1-2
CDR3 length: 16
CDR3 protein: CASSFLSNRGHYGYTF

V gene: TRBV7-6
J gene: TRBJ2-7
CDR3 length: 15
CDR3 protein: CASSLDGRSSYEQYF

V gene: TRBV5-1
J gene: TRBJ1-1
CDR3 length: 14
CDR3 protein: CASSLALDGTEAFF

V gene: TRBV29-1
J gene: TRBJ1-1
CDR3 length: 15
CDR3 protein: CSVEGWGLYNTEAFF

V gene: TRBV6-5
J gene: TRBJ1-3
CDR3 length: 14
CDR3 protein: CASSQGLSGNTIYF